Following are 21 T cell receptor beta chains from one sample sequenced in a study of blood T cells in healthy people across ages. A J-beta primer mix and a sample-barcoded 5' primer were used in a second PCR of roughly 6 to 12 cycles. Using its own MiXCR run on the 5' RACE reads, TCRdb lists one record per CDR3 protein. The top ten hold 7.7% of the sample, which has 1.5 million to 2 million distinct CDR3 sequences, approximately 30% seen once. The sequencing input was blood. Source of these receptors: a woman aged 25 to 39 in good health.

This clonotype was recorded once. The CDR3 DNA reads TGCAGTGCTAGAGGGGAAGGGTACGCCTACGAGCAGTACTTC. Protein product: CSARGEGYAYEQYF. The V gene is TRBV20-1, the J gene TRBJ2-7; D gene unclear. V shed 1 base and J shed 2 bases, with 12 bases lying between them. CDR3 length: 14 residues. Germline-derived CDR1 and CDR2 are DFQATT and SNEGSKA (reference sequence).

V is TRBV4-3 and J is TRBJ2-5; TRBD2 is a possible D gene (6 bases). Between the trimmed V and J ends, which lost 1 base and 0 bases, there was a span of 12 bases. The CDR3 is 16 amino acids. Looked up from germline, CDR1 is LGHNA and CDR2 is YSLEER. This CDR3 reads CASSQGTTGYQETQYF. The DNA for the CDR3 is TGCGCCAGCAGCCAAGGGACTACGGGTTACCAAGAGACCCAGTACTTC.

The table lists this clonotype with a few counts. The V call is TRBV11-2, the J call TRBJ2-3; the match to TRBD2 covers 7 bases. From germline, CDR1 is SGHAT and CDR2 FQNNGV. The CDR3 totals 15 residues. The J segment lost 3 bases and the V segment lost 4 bases, leaving 7 bases of the junction unmatched. The CDR3 DNA is TGTGCCAGCAGCTCAACAGCGGGGCAAACAGATACGCAGTATTTT. It encodes CASSSTAGQTDTQYF.

The V call is TRBV6-5, the J call TRBJ2-2; maybe TRBD2 (6 bases). Germline CDR1 and CDR2: MNHEY and SVGAGI. Trimming took off 5 bases at V and 4 bases at J, with 14 bases between the two ends. CDR3 length: 15 residues. CDR3 bases: TGTGCCAGCAGTCCCCGACTAGATCCCACCGGGGAGCTGTTTTTT. Protein sequence: CASSPRLDPTGELFF.

This clonotype was observed at least ten times. The J gene is TRBJ2-3, the V gene TRBV7-2; D might be TRBD1 or TRBD2, each matching 6 bases. The germline V and J ends were trimmed by 4 bases and 4 bases, with 18 bases remaining between them. CDR3 length: 16 amino acids. Germline CDR1 SGHTA, CDR2 FQGNSA. The CDR3 here is CASSSLGGGTSDTQYF. CDR3 DNA: TGTGCCAGCAGCTCCCTAGGAGGGGGTACATCAGATACGCAGTATTTT.

This chain uses TRBV11-2 with TRBJ2-3; the D gene is possibly TRBD1 (5 bases). Trimming took off 6 bases at V and 3 bases at J, with 10 bases between the two ends. The CDR3 covers 13 residues. From germline, CDR1 is SGHAT and CDR2 FQNNGV. The CDR3 loop is CASRRRQTDTQYF. The CDR3 DNA reads TGTGCCAGCAGACGTCGACAGACAGATACGCAGTATTTT.

A word on this clonotype: One junction end disagrees with the germline gene, perhaps due to a read error. The chain carries TRBV7-9 and TRBJ2-5; D ambiguous. This CDR3 contains 14 residues. CDR1 and CDR2 (germline): SEHNR, FQNEAQ (reference sequence). CDR3 nucleotides: TGTGCCAGCAGCTTAGAAGTCCGCTGGCAGACACAGTACTTC. Its protein is CASSLEVRWQTQYF. Combining the CDR3 with reference TRBV7-9 and TRBJ2-5 gives the whole variable domain DTGVSQNPRHKITKRGQNVTFRCDPISEHNRLYWYRQTLGQGPEFLTYFQNEAQLEKSRLLSDRFSAERPKGSFSTLEIQRTEQGDSAMYLCASSLEVRWQTQYFGPGTRLLVL.

The chain has TRBV20-1 and TRBJ2-3; D unclear. CDR3 size: 12 residues. Trimming cost V 3 bases and J 4 bases, with 8 bases left between them. Germline V gives CDR1 DFQATT, CDR2 SNEGSKA (reference sequence). The CDR3 DNA reads as TGCAGTGCTAGGGGCGATTCAGATACGCAGTATTTT. This encodes CSARGDSDTQYF.

This clonotype turned up a few times. CDR3 DNA: TGTGCCAGCAGCAAAGTATGTGGGGACCCTATTTCCAAAAACATTCAGTACTTC. Its protein is CASSKVCGDPISKNIQYF. The J gene is TRBJ2-4, the V gene TRBV21-1; the table assigns TRBD1, which was not confirmed against the DNA. TRBV21-1 is tagged as a pseudogene. The CDR3 has 18 amino acids.

This clonotype was seen many times. This chain links TRBV4-1 with TRBJ2-5, with 12 bases lining up with TRBD2. Losses at the gene ends were 1 base for V and 0 bases for J; bases not matched to a gene: 6. The germline V gene encodes CDR1 MGHRA and CDR2 YSYEKL. The CDR3 is 18 amino acids. The DNA for the CDR3 is TGCGCCAGCAGCCAAGGGACTAGCGGGGCCTGGTACCAAGAGACCCAGTACTTC. It yields the protein CASSQGTSGAWYQETQYF.

This chain joins TRBV6-1 and TRBJ1-1, with D possibly TRBD1 on 5 matching bases. Looked up from germline, CDR1 is MNHNS and CDR2 is SASEGT. The ends were cut back, 8 bases at V and 1 base at J, with 14 bases in the middle. This CDR3 comprises 14 residues. DNA of the CDR3: TGTGCCAGCGCGCCGGGACCCACGAACACTGAAGCTTTCTTT. It is translated as CASAPGPTNTEAFF.

This clonotype has a handful of counts. The chain is built from TRBV4-2 and TRBJ1-2; maybe TRBD1 (6 bases). This CDR3 has 15 amino acids. V lost 4 bases and J 5 bases, leaving 17 bases between the germline ends. Germline CDR1 and CDR2: LGHNA and YNFKEQ. The CDR3 spells CASSRGTSLSYGYTF. CDR3 sequence (DNA): TGTGCCAGCAGCCGAGGGACATCCCTCTCTTATGGCTACACCTTC.

This clonotype was counted only a few times. The rearrangement links TRBV7-2 to TRBJ1-5; D uncertain. The V and J ends lost 1 base and 7 bases respectively, with 14 bases between them. This CDR3 is built from 15 residues. CDR1 and CDR2 (germline): SGHTA, FQGNSA. CDR3 sequence: CASSLVSRAGQPQHF. DNA of the CDR3: TGTGCCAGCAGCTTAGTATCAAGGGCGGGGCAGCCCCAGCATTTT.

In its sample, this clonotype was seen a few times. The chain combines TRBV7-7 with TRBJ2-1, with 7 bases lining up with TRBD2. The junction had 13 bases not matched to a gene; V was cut back by 2 bases and J by 0 bases. Looked up from germline, CDR1 is SSHAT and CDR2 is FNYEAQ (reference sequence). This CDR3 has 19 amino acids. The CDR3 nucleotides read TGTGCCAGCAGCTTATATGCATACGGCGGGGGTCTCTCCTACAATGAGCAGTTCTTC. Protein product: CASSLYAYGGGLSYNEQFF.

This clonotype was counted only a few times. One end of the junction varies from germline; a read error may be responsible. This chain joins TRBV5-5 and TRBJ2-5; D is possibly TRBD1 or TRBD2 (5 bases each). The germline gives CDR1 SGHKS, CDR2 YYEKEE (reference sequence). This CDR3 comprises 13 residues. CDR3 sequence (DNA): TGTGCCGGCAGCTACGGGACCCAAGAGACCCAGTACTTC. Translated: CAGSYGTQETQYF.

A word on this clonotype: Given a much more abundant clone one base away, this may be a read error. The V call is TRBV7-2, the J call TRBJ1-5; D gene ambiguous. The CDR3 length is 16 residues. V was shortened by 5 bases and J by 2 bases, with 16 bases between the two germline ends. Germline loops: CDR1 SGHTA, CDR2 FQGNSA. The DNA of the CDR3 is TGTGCCAGCAGCCCCTCCCCGAGGTTTGGCAATCAGCCCCAGCATTTT. This translates into CASSPSPRFGNQPQHF.

This chain links TRBV25-1 with TRBJ2-1, with no clear D. The V and J ends lost 2 bases and 6 bases respectively, with 11 bases between them. This CDR3 has 14 amino acids. The germline V gene has CDR1 MGHDK and CDR2 SYGVNS. CDR3 region: CASSEGQVVNEQFF. CDR3 bases: TGTGCCAGCAGTGAAGGGCAGGTAGTCAATGAGCAGTTCTTC.

Only a few counts were recorded for this clonotype. This chain joins TRBV7-9 and TRBJ2-7; D is unresolved. CDR1 is SEHNR, CDR2 FQNEAQ, per germline (reference sequence). The length of the CDR3 is 14 residues. Trimming pared 6 bases from V and 5 bases from J, leaving 17 bases between. The CDR3 here is CASSSQTAIHEQYF. In nucleotides, the CDR3 is TGTGCCAGCAGTTCTCAGACGGCTATACACGAGCAGTACTTC.

The chain's CDR3 is CSATDRGSADTQYF. DNA for the CDR3: TGCAGTGCTACCGACAGGGGTAGTGCAGATACGCAGTATTTT. The J gene is TRBJ2-3, the V gene TRBV20-1, with 8 bases matching TRBD1. The CDR3 totals 14 residues. CDR1 is DFQATT, CDR2 SNEGSKA, per germline (reference sequence). With 4 bases clipped from V and 4 bases from J, the junction kept 7 bases outside the gene matches.

This rearrangement joins TRBV9 to TRBJ1-2; 7 bases align to TRBD1. Germline trimming cut 4 bases from V and 8 bases from J; bases unmatched to any gene: 11. The length of the CDR3 is 14 residues. The germline V gene encodes CDR1 SGDLS and CDR2 YYNGEE. CDR3 sequence (DNA): TGTGCCAGCAGCATACGACAGGGTGGTGAGGGCTACACCTTC. Protein sequence: CASSIRQGGEGYTF.

The chain is built from TRBV19 and TRBJ1-5; no clear D gene. In germline, CDR1 is LNHDA, CDR2 SQIVND (reference sequence). This CDR3 comprises 12 residues. V lost 7 bases to trimming and J lost 5 bases, with 9 bases between them. CDR3 protein: CASKRSDQPQHF. CDR3 DNA: TGTGCCAGTAAGAGGTCAGATCAGCCCCAGCATTTT.